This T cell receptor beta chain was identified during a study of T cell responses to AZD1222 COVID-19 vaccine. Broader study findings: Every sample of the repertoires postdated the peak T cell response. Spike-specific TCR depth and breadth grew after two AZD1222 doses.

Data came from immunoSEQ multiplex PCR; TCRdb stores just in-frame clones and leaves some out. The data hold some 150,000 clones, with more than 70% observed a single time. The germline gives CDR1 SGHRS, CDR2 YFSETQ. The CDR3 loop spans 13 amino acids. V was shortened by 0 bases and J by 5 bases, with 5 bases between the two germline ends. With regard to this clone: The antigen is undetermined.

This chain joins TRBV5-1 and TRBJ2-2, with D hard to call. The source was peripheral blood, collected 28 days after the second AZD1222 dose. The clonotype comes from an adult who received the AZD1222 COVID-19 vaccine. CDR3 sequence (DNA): TGCGCCAGCAGCTTGGTGGGGACCGGGGAGCTGTTTTTT. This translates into CASSLVGTGELFF.